In this sample, the clone carrying this T cell receptor (beta chain) turned up many times. The CDR3 runs to 15 residues. The germline gives CDR1 MDHEN, CDR2 SYDVKM. Germline trimming cut 7 bases from V and 1 base from J; bases unmatched to any gene: 6. The sample is drawn from a study of T cell repertoires in cytomegalovirus infection. TCRdb called the reads again in MiXCR, with one record for every CDR3 protein. This table has about 80,000 distinct CDR3 sequences, about 4% appearing once. The TCR sequence derives from a human donor in good health (CMV status not recorded). Some clones in this sample may be carry-over from other donors' samples. Sequencing input: PBMCs. The chain employs TRBV28 and TRBJ1-4, with 7 bases lining up with TRBD1. The CDR3 is CASIHRGRTNEKLFF. The DNA of the CDR3 is TGTGCCAGCATTCATAGGGGGCGAACTAATGAAAAACTGTTTTTT. Supplemented by reference TRBV28 and TRBJ1-4, the full variable domain reads DVKVTQSSRYLVKRTGEKVFLECVQDMDHENMFWYRQDPGLGLRLIYFSYDVKMKEKGDIPEGYSVSREKKERFSLILESASTNQTSMYLCASIHRGRTNEKLFFGSGTQLSVL.